These 31 T cell receptor beta chains came from one sample sequenced in a study of cytomegalovirus exposure and HLA in healthy donors (dated by TCRdb to 2017 to 2019). Library preparation used the immunoSEQ multiplex PCR assay. A mixture of 60 forward primers for TCR Vbeta segments and 13 reverse primers for TCR Jbeta segments was used in the multiplex PCR. Here the immuneACCESS table is served through TCRdb, limited to in-frame sequences with V and J called. Missing clones are a known gap in these copies; in checked studies unresolved V genes cover under half, and the rest lacks a known reason. This sample comprises 150,000 to 200,000 clones, about 87% of them detected only once. Together, the top ten hold around 1.5% of the sample. The sample was PBMCs. The source of these receptors is a woman in her late teens or twenties in good health and CMV-seronegative.

The rearrangement joins TRBV5-1 to TRBJ2-1; 11 bases map to TRBD1. CDR3 size: 14 residues. V gave up 6 bases and J gave up 9 bases; unmatched junction bases: 8. The germline gives CDR1 SGHRS, CDR2 YFSETQ. Written as DNA, the CDR3 is TGCGCCAGCAAGCCGGGACAGGGGGTAGGTGAGCAGTTCTTC. The encoded protein is CASKPGQGVGEQFF.

The chain couples TRBV11-2 to TRBJ2-6, with D possibly matching TRBD1 (5 bases). Germline V gene lookup returns CDR1 SGHAT and CDR2 FQNNGV. Deletions cut 0 bases from V and 3 bases from J, with 9 bases between. The CDR3 has 16 residues. This CDR3 reads CASSLDWTLGANVLTF. The CDR3 coding sequence is TGTGCCAGCAGCTTAGATTGGACACTTGGGGCCAACGTCCTGACTTTC. The full variable domain, its missing parts supplied by reference TRBV11-2 and TRBJ2-6, is EAGVAQSPRYKIIEKRQSVAFWCNPISGHATLYWYQQILGQGPKLLIQFQNNGVVDDSQLPKDRFSAERLKGVDSTLKIQPAKLEDSAVYLCASSLDWTLGANVLTFGAGSRLTVL.

V is TRBV18 and J is TRBJ1-2; tentative D call: TRBD1 (5 bases). V was clipped by 5 bases and J by 8 bases, with 15 bases between them. The CDR3 has 13 amino acids. The germline V gene has CDR1 KGHSH and CDR2 LQKENI. CDR3 DNA sequence: TGTGCCAGCTCAACGCCCCGGGGGGAAGGCTACACCTTC. Its translation is CASSTPRGEGYTF.

V gene TRBV9 combines with J gene TRBJ2-1; 12 nucleotides align to TRBD1. The CDR3 spans 15 residues. V dropped 0 bases and J dropped 7; count of bases not matched to a gene: 2. CDR1 and CDR2 from the germline V gene are SGDLS and YYNGEE. CDR3 protein: CASSVEGQGANEQFF. In nucleotides, the CDR3 is TGTGCCAGCAGCGTAGAGGGACAGGGGGCAAATGAGCAGTTCTTC.

The chain carries TRBV6-5 and TRBJ2-3; D ambiguous. CDR1 is MNHEY, CDR2 SVGAGI, per germline. The CDR3 covers 15 residues. The V end was cut by 7 bases, the J end by 2 bases, with 16 bases between. The CDR3, as DNA: TGTGCCAGCACCCTCAGAGGAGCACCCACAGATACGCAGTATTTT. Residues: CASTLRGAPTDTQYF.

The chain combines TRBV6-5 with TRBJ2-1; D perhaps matches TRBD1 (5 bases). V was shortened by 5 bases and J by 4 bases, with 9 bases between the two germline ends. CDR3 length: 13 amino acids. The germline gives CDR1 MNHEY, CDR2 SVGAGI. The CDR3 loop is CASSLGHYNEQFF. The CDR3 DNA reads TGTGCCAGCAGTCTCGGACATTACAATGAGCAGTTCTTC.

This clone was observed once. The V and J genes are TRBV6-1 and TRBJ1-5, with D perhaps matching TRBD1 (5 bases). Germline V lookup: CDR1 MNHNS, CDR2 SASEGT. Trimming stripped 0 bases from V and 3 bases from J, with 18 bases between. This CDR3 is built from 18 residues. The CDR3 sequence is CASSEAHKGRWVNQPQHF. In DNA, the CDR3 is TGTGCCAGCAGTGAAGCGCATAAGGGGCGTTGGGTCAATCAGCCCCAGCATTTT.

The CDR3 coding sequence is TGTGCCAGCAGCCCTACAGGGTCCCATGGCTACACCTTC. Translated, it gives CASSPTGSHGYTF. The chain links TRBV27 to TRBJ1-2, with D tentatively TRBD1 (6 bases). Germline assignment: CDR1 MNHEY and CDR2 SMNVEV (reference sequence). This CDR3 has 13 amino acids. Trimming removed 6 bases at V and 6 bases at J, with 14 bases between.

The gene calls are TRBV9 and TRBJ2-7; perhaps TRBD2 as D (7 bases). Trimming stripped 4 bases from V and 0 bases from J, with 20 bases between. The CDR3 totals 17 residues. CDR1 and CDR2 from the germline V gene are SGDLS and YYNGEE. The chain's CDR3 is CASSRGEGGFFSYEQYF. The CDR3 DNA is TGTGCCAGCAGCCGAGGGGAGGGGGGTTTCTTCTCCTACGAGCAGTACTTC.

The genes are TRBV29-1 and TRBJ2-7, with D tentatively TRBD1 (6 bases). Trimming took off 7 bases at V and 3 bases at J, with 25 bases between the two ends. This CDR3 comprises 16 residues. CDR1 and CDR2 (germline): SQVTM, ANQGSEA. Written as DNA, the CDR3 is TGCAGCGCCGCCCGCTTCAAGGGGGTCGTAGACTACGAGCAGTACTTC. Protein product: CSAARFKGVVDYEQYF.

On this clone itself: The identical CDR3 is also encoded by other nucleotide sequences in the sample. The chain couples TRBV19 to TRBJ1-2; weak D call: TRBD1 (5 bases). The V end lost 2 bases, the J end lost 2 bases, and 6 bases lay between the germline ends. CDR1 and CDR2 (germline): LNHDA, SQIVND (reference sequence). The CDR3 extends over 13 amino acids. In nucleotides, the CDR3 is TGTGCCAGTAGTATACAGGGAAACTATGGCTACACCTTC. Its translation is CASSIQGNYGYTF.

The CDR3: CAWSPRGDYGYTF. CDR3 DNA sequence: TGTGCCTGGAGTCCCAGGGGTGACTATGGCTACACCTTC. The genes are TRBV30 and TRBJ1-2; D perhaps matches TRBD1 (6 bases). CDR1 GTSNPN and CDR2 SVGIG come from the germline V gene (reference sequence). The CDR3 length is 13 residues. V lost 2 bases and J lost 3, with 10 bases in between.

The chain links TRBV18 to TRBJ1-5; tentatively, D is TRBD1 (6 bases). The CDR3 has 14 amino acids. Germline V gene sequence: CDR1 KGHSH, CDR2 LQKENI. V was cut by 1 base and J by 5 bases, with 9 bases left in between. The CDR3 loop reads CASSPLAGDQPQHF. CDR3 sequence (DNA): TGTGCCAGCTCACCACTGGCAGGGGATCAGCCCCAGCATTTT. Based on the CDR3 plus reference TRBV18 and TRBJ1-5, the full variable domain is NAGVMQNPRHLVRRRGQEARLRCSPMKGHSHVYWYRQLPEEGLKFMVYLQKENIIDESGMPKERFSAEFPKEGPSILRIQQVVRGDSAAYFCASSPLAGDQPQHFGDGTRLSIL.

The chain links TRBV30 to TRBJ2-3; 11 bases align to TRBD2. V gave up 1 base and J gave up 5 bases; unmatched junction bases: 5. The germline V gene has CDR1 GTSNPN and CDR2 SVGIG (reference sequence). CDR3 length equals 15 residues. CDR3 in amino acids: CAWSGGLAARDTQYF. The CDR3 nucleotides are TGTGCCTGGAGTGGGGGACTAGCGGCCAGAGATACGCAGTATTTT.

The chain joins TRBV5-1 to TRBJ2-7, with 8 bases that match TRBD2. V was pared by 5 bases and J by 4 bases, with 8 bases of the junction left unmatched. Germline CDR1 reads SGHRS; CDR2 reads YFSETQ. The CDR3 extends over 14 amino acids. CDR3 DNA: TGCGCCAGCAGTTCCGGGACTAGGGGTTACGAGCAGTACTTC. This translates into CASSSGTRGYEQYF.

This clone was seen once. The chain employs TRBV7-2 and TRBJ1-1; 8 positions agree with TRBD1. The length of the CDR3 is 14 residues. Trimming removed 6 bases from V and 2 bases from J; junction bases left unmatched: 5. Per the germline V gene, CDR1 is SGHTA and CDR2 is FQGNSA. The CDR3 sequence is CASRVGQGNTEAFF. CDR3 in DNA: TGTGCCAGCAGGGTCGGACAGGGCAACACTGAAGCTTTCTTT.

The V gene is TRBV11-3, the J gene TRBJ2-3, with 10 bases identical to TRBD1. With 2 bases clipped from V and 2 bases from J, the junction kept 4 bases outside the gene matches. Germline CDR1 SGHNT, CDR2 YENEEA. There are 16 residues in the CDR3. The CDR3 is CASSLHGTGVTDTQYF. CDR3 nucleotides: TGTGCCAGCAGCTTACACGGGACAGGGGTCACAGATACGCAGTATTTT.

The chain couples TRBV7-2 to TRBJ2-3; 11 nucleotides agree with TRBD1. This CDR3 region has 15 residues. Germline V gene sequence: CDR1 SGHTA, CDR2 FQGNSA. V shed 6 bases, J shed 1 base, and the junction held 3 bases outside the gene matches. The CDR3: CASRMDRGRTDTQYF. The CDR3 DNA is TGTGCCAGCAGAATGGACAGGGGGCGCACAGATACGCAGTATTTT.

The chain has TRBV11-2 and TRBJ2-2; D is perhaps TRBD1 (5 bases). Germline V gene data show CDR1 as SGHAT and CDR2 as FQNNGV. V was clipped by 3 bases and J by 4 bases, with 21 bases between them. The CDR3 loop spans 18 amino acids. Written as DNA, the CDR3 is TGTGCCAGCAGCTTGTTAGGGGTTTCCTTAACAAGCACCGGGGAGCTGTTTTTT. This codes for CASSLLGVSLTSTGELFF. Variable domain in full (rest from reference TRBV11-2 and TRBJ2-2): EAGVAQSPRYKIIEKRQSVAFWCNPISGHATLYWYQQILGQGPKLLIQFQNNGVVDDSQLPKDRFSAERLKGVDSTLKIQPAKLEDSAVYLCASSLLGVSLTSTGELFFGEGSRLTVL.

This chain uses TRBV7-3 with TRBJ2-2; 9 bases line up with TRBD2. Germline loops: CDR1 SGHTA, CDR2 FQGTGA. Unmatched junction bases numbered 2, after V lost 6 bases and J lost 0 bases. This CDR3 comprises 15 residues. In DNA form, the CDR3 reads TGTGCCAGCAGGGCGGGAGGGACGAACACCGGGGAGCTGTTTTTT. It is translated as CASRAGGTNTGELFF.

The gene calls are TRBV6-1 and TRBJ2-7; 7 nucleotides line up with TRBD1. CDR3 length: 14 residues. The V gene end was trimmed by 6 bases and the J gene end by 6 bases; junction bases not matched to a gene: 11. CDR1 and CDR2 from the germline V gene are MNHNS and SASEGT. The CDR3 sequence is CASSERGTDCEQYF. The CDR3 coding sequence is TGTGCCAGCAGCGAAAGGGGGACAGACTGCGAGCAGTACTTC.

The chain couples TRBV10-3 to TRBJ2-7; 10 nucleotides align to TRBD2. Germline lookup yields CDR1 ENHRY and CDR2 SYGVKD. The CDR3 is 15 amino acids. After removal of 4 bases from V and 4 bases from J, the junction contained 7 bases not matched to a gene. In DNA form, the CDR3 reads TGTGCCATCAGTGGGGGGCTAGCGGGAGAATACGAGCAGTACTTC. This sequence encodes CAISGGLAGEYEQYF.

This chain connects TRBV5-1 to TRBJ1-3, with a weak D call TRBD1 (5 bases). V was cut by 4 bases and J by 0 bases, with 17 bases left in between. Germline-derived CDR1 and CDR2 are SGHRS and YFSETQ. The CDR3 is 17 residues long. CDR3 sequence: CASSPLGGDSSGNTIYF. The CDR3 nucleotides read TGCGCCAGCAGCCCGCTTGGAGGGGATTCCTCTGGAAACACCATATATTTT.

Points on this clone: Because the CDR3's place on the DNA is in doubt, the DNA is left out and the CDR3 is given as listed by TCRdb. The J gene is TRBJ2-5, the V gene TRBV6-5; TRBD2, the D gene given by the table, was not confirmed from the DNA. Germline loops: CDR1 MNHEY, CDR2 SVGAGI. The CDR3 spans 15 residues, counting both ends. CDR3 in amino acids: CASSSSGGGGETQYF.

Points on this clone: In the same sample, other DNA sequences code for this CDR3. The chain links TRBV5-1 to TRBJ1-1, with 7 bases aligning to TRBD1. The CDR3 covers 14 residues. From germline, CDR1 is SGHRS and CDR2 YFSETQ. Trimming at V came to 0 bases and at J to 2 bases, leaving 1 base not matched to a gene. The CDR3, as DNA: TGCGCCAGCAGCTTGGGGGACAGAAACACTGAAGCTTTCTTT. It specifies CASSLGDRNTEAFF.

The chain links TRBV11-2 to TRBJ2-3, with 9 bases matching TRBD2. The trim removed 5 bases at V and 4 bases at J, leaving 7 bases unmatched. This CDR3 has 15 amino acids. Looked up from germline, CDR1 is SGHAT and CDR2 is FQNNGV. CDR3 bases: TGTGCCAGCAGCCAGAAGGTAGCGGGAGCAGATACGCAGTATTTT. This encodes CASSQKVAGADTQYF.

This chain joins TRBV4-2 and TRBJ2-7, with TRBD2 matching over 7 bases. CDR3 size: 16 residues. With V trimmed by 1 base and J by 2 bases, 8 bases remained unmatched. The germline V gene has CDR1 LGHNA and CDR2 YNFKEQ. CDR3 coding DNA: TGTGCCAGCAGCCAAGCCCGGACGCGGGAGACCTACGAGCAGTACTTC. Translating it yields CASSQARTRETYEQYF.

This clone was detected only a few times. The chain combines TRBV6-6 with TRBJ1-1; D possibly corresponds to TRBD1 (5 bases). This CDR3 comprises 15 residues. CDR1 and CDR2 (germline): MNHNY, SVGAGI (reference sequence). The ends were cut back, 0 bases at V and 8 bases at J, with 16 bases in the middle. The CDR3 nucleotides read TGTGCCAGCAGTTACTCGACAGCGGGGGTAGAGGAAGCTTTCTTT. Translation: CASSYSTAGVEEAFF.

This chain connects TRBV25-1 to TRBJ2-5; tentative D call: TRBD1 (6 bases). The CDR3 runs to 17 residues. Germline V lookup: CDR1 MGHDK, CDR2 SYGVNS. The germline V and J ends were trimmed by 2 bases and 5 bases, with 21 bases remaining between them. Here the CDR3 reads CASSEKAPLGRGETQYF. In DNA form, the CDR3 reads TGTGCCAGCAGTGAAAAGGCCCCATTGGGCAGGGGTGAGACCCAGTACTTC.

CDR3: CASSFGQNTEAFF. The CDR3 DNA sequence: TGTGCCAGCAGTTTCGGACAGAACACTGAAGCTTTCTTT. V usage is TRBV28 and J usage is TRBJ1-1; TRBD1 might be the D (5 bases). Germline-derived CDR1 and CDR2 are MDHEN and SYDVKM. Trimming cost V 3 bases and J 1 base, with 6 bases left between them. The CDR3 has 13 residues.

The chain is built from TRBV11-2 and TRBJ2-7; weak D call: TRBD1 (5 bases). Germline CDR1 and CDR2: SGHAT and FQNNGV. V dropped 5 bases and J dropped 3 bases, with 14 bases sitting between them. This CDR3 has 14 residues. The CDR3: CASSLSAGNYEQYF. CDR3 nucleotides: TGTGCCAGCAGCCTTAGTGCAGGGAACTACGAGCAGTACTTC.